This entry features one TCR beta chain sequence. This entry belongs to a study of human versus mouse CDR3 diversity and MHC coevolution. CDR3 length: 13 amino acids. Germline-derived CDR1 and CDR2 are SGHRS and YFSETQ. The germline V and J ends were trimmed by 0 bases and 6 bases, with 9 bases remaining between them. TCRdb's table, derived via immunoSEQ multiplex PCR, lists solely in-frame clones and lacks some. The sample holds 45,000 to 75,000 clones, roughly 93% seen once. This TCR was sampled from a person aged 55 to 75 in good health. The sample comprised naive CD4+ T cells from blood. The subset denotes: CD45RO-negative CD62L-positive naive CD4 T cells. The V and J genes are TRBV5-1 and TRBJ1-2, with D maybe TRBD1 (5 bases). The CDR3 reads CASSLEGDHGYTF. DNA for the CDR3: TGCGCCAGCAGCTTGGAAGGGGATCATGGCTACACCTTC.